The source of this T cell receptor (beta chain) is a study of early T cells in non-severe SARS-CoV-2 infection. Study results and limitations: Anti-spike CD8 specificities were favored by VDJdb matching, whose results missed private and CD4 specificities.

Concerning this clonotype itself: Its target is not known.

Unique molecular identifiers were attached to individual cDNA molecules. One entry per CDR3 protein results from TCRdb running MiXCR on the 5' RACE reads. The sample shows about 90,000 distinct CDR3 sequences, more than 10% of them seen only once. Germline V lookup: CDR1 DFQATT, CDR2 SNEGSKA (reference sequence). V shed 6 bases, J shed 4 bases, and the junction held 8 bases outside the gene matches. The CDR3 is 14 residues long. The chain couples TRBV20-1 to TRBJ2-2; TRBD1 agrees at 7 bases. The source is an adult who was a healthcare worker with PCR-confirmed SARS-CoV-2 infection or an uninfected control (not recorded which). The sample consisted of whole blood, taken at baseline. DNA of the CDR3: TGCAGTGCAAACCCGACAGGGATCACCGGGGAGCTGTTTTTT. Protein sequence: CSANPTGITGELFF.